The 2 T cell receptor beta chains listed next were all sequenced from one sample in a study of vaccination effects on CD4 cells after COVID-19. Sequencing used immunoSEQ multiplex PCR; TCRdb keeps in-frame clones, though not all of them. This repertoire shows over 80,000 clones, 60% to 80% found once; its top ten account for about 1.2%. CD4+ T cells specific for antigen were expanded with viral peptide pools by the ViraFEST assay before sequencing. At the end of more than 8 days of culture, CD4+ T cells were isolated. Vaccination of participants consisted of two doses of either the BNT162b2 or mRNA-1273 vaccine. These receptors are not linked to any known antigen. The specimen comprised CD4+ T cells from PBMCs cultured with HCoV-OC43 spike peptides, sampled after COVID-19 vaccination. Stated subset: HCoV-OC43 spike overlapping peptide pool stimulation. The receptors stem from a human donor who received a COVID-19 vaccine.

This clone was counted once. V usage is TRBV5-6 and J usage is TRBJ2-6, with D possibly being TRBD1 or TRBD2 (5 bases each). The germline gives CDR1 SGHDT, CDR2 YYEEEE. The CDR3 sequence is 17 residues long. The germline V and J ends were trimmed by 3 bases and 0 bases, with 13 bases remaining between them. The chain's CDR3 is CASSSGPTHSGANVLTF. As DNA, the CDR3 is TGTGCCAGCAGCTCGGGACCGACCCACTCTGGGGCCAACGTCCTGACTTTC. Looking up the rest from reference TRBV5-6 and TRBJ2-6 gives the full variable domain: DAGVTQSPTHLIKTRGQQVTLRCSPKSGHDTVSWYQQALGQGPQFIFQYYEEEERQRGNFPDRFSGHQFPNYSSELNVNALLLGDSALYLCASSSGPTHSGANVLTFGAGSRLTVL.

The chain combines TRBV4-2 with TRBJ1-4; a weak D match, TRBD1 (5 bases). CDR3 length equals 18 residues. Germline CDR1 LGHNA, CDR2 YNFKEQ. Trimming stripped 0 bases from V and 3 bases from J, with 17 bases between. CDR3 loop: CASSQDRPGFVANEKLFF. DNA for the CDR3: TGTGCCAGCAGCCAAGATCGTCCAGGGTTTGTTGCTAATGAAAAACTGTTTTTT.